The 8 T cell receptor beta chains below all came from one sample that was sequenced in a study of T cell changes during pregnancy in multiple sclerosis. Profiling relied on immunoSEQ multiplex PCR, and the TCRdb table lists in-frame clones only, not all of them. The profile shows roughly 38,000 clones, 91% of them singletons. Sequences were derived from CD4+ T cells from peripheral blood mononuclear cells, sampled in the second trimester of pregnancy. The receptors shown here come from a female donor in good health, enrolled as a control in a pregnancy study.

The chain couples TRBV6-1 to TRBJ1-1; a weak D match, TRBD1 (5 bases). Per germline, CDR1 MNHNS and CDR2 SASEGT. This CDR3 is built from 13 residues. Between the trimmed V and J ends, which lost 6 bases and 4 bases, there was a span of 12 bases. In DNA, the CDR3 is TGTGCCAGCAGAACTGACAGTCGCACTGAAGCTTTCTTT. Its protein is CASRTDSRTEAFF.

The CDR3 DNA reads TGTGCCAGCTCACCCAGACAGGGGGCCACTGAAGCTTTCTTT. Translation: CASSPRQGATEAFF. The chain has TRBV18 and TRBJ1-1, with 10 bases fitting TRBD1. Germline V gene data show CDR1 as KGHSH and CDR2 as LQKENI. V gave up 3 bases and J gave up 4 bases; unmatched junction bases: 2. This CDR3 has 14 amino acids. Drawing the rest from reference TRBV18 and TRBJ1-1, the complete variable domain is NAGVMQNPRHLVRRRGQEARLRCSPMKGHSHVYWYRQLPEEGLKFMVYLQKENIIDESGMPKERFSAEFPKEGPSILRIQQVVRGDSAAYFCASSPRQGATEAFFGQGTRLTVV.

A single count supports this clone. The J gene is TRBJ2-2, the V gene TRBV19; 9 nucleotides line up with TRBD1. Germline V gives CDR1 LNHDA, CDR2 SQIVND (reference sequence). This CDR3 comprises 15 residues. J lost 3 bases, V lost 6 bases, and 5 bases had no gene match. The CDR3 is CASSPGQGYTGELFF. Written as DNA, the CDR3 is TGTGCCAGTAGCCCGGGACAGGGATACACCGGGGAGCTGTTTTTT.

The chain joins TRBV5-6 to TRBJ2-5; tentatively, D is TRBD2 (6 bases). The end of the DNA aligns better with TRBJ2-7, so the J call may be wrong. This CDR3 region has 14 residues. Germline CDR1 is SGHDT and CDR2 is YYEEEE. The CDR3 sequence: CASSEPGLHYEQYF. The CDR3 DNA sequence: TGTGCCAGCAGCGAACCGGGACTCCACTACGAGCAGTACTTC.

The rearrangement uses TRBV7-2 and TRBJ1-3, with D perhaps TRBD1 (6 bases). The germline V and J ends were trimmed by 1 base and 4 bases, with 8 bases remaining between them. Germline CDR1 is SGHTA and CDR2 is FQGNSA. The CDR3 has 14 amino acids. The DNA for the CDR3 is TGTGCCAGCAGCTTAGTTGACAGGGGAAACACCATATATTTT. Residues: CASSLVDRGNTIYF.

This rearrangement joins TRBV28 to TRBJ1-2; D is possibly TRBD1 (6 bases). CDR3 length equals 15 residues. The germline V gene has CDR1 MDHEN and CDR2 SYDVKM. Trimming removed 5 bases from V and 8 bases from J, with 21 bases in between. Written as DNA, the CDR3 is TGTGCCAGCAGTCCGAGGACAGTCCTCGAGGGGGGCTACACCTTC. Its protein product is CASSPRTVLEGGYTF.

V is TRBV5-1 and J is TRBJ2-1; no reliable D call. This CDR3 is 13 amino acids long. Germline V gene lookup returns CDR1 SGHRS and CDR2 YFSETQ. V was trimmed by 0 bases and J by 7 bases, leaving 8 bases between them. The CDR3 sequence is CASSLASTNEQFF. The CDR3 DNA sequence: TGCGCCAGCAGCTTGGCTTCCACTAATGAGCAGTTCTTC.

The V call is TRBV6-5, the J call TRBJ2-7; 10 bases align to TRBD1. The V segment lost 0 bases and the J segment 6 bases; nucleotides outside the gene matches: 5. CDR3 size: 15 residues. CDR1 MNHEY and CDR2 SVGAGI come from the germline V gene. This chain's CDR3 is CASSYSAGQGSEQYF. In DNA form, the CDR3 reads TGTGCCAGCAGTTACTCCGCGGGACAGGGGAGCGAGCAGTACTTC.